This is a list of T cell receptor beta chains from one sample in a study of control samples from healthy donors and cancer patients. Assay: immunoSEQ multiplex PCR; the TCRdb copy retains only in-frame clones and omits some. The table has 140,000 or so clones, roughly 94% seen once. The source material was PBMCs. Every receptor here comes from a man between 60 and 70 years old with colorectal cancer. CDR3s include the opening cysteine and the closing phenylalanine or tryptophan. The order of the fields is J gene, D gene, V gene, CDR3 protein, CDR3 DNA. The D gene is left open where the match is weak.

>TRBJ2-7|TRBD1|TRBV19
CASSPGTAYEQYF
TGTGCCAGTAGTCCCGGGACAGCCTACGAGCAGTACTTC
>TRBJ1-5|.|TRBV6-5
CASRSRNSNQPQHF
TGTGCCAGCAGGTCCAGGAATAGCAATCAGCCCCAGCATTTT
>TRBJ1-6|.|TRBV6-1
CAAGLAPLHF
TGTGCCGCAGGTCTAGCACCCCTCCACTTT
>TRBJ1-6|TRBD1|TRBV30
CATNGGTASNSPLHF
TGTGCGACCAATGGGGGGACAGCTAGTAATTCACCCCTCCACTTT
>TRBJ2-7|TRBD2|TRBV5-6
CASSPGGTTYEQYF
TGTGCCAGCAGCCCCGGGGGGACGACGTACGAGCAGTACTTC
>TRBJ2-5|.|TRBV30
CAWSGVGETQYF
TGTGCCTGGAGTGGCGTGGGAGAGACCCAGTACTTC
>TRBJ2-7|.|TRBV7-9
CASSSPSSYEQYF
TGTGCCAGCAGCTCTCCTAGCTCCTACGAGCAGTACTTC
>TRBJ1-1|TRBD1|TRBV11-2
CASSSLRQGVNTEAFF
TGTGCCAGCAGCTCACTCAGACAGGGGGTGAACACTGAAGCTTTCTTT
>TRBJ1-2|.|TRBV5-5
CASSFFGGSDGYTF
TGTGCCAGCAGCTTCTTCGGGGGATCGGATGGCTACACCTTC
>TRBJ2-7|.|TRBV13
CASSRTGQGSEQYF
TGTGCCAGCAGCCGCACCGGCCAGGGGAGTGAGCAGTACTTC